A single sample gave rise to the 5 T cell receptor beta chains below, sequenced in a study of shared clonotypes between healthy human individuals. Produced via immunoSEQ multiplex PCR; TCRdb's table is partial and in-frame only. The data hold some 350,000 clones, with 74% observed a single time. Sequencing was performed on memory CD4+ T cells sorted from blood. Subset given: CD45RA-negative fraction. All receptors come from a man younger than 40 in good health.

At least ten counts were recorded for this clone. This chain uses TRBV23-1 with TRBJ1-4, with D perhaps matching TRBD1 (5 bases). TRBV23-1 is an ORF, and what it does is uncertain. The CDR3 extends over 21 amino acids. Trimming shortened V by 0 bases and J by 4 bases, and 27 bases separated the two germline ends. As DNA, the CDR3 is TGCGCCAGCAGTCAATCCCTGCCCCGACAGCCCAGGCCAGTTAATAATGAAAAACTGTTTTTT. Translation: CASSQSLPRQPRPVNNEKLFF.

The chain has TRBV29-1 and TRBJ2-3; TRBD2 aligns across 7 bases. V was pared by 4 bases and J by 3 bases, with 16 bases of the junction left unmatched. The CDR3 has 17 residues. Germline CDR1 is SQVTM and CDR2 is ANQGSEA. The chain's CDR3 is CSVGGGPILGETDTQYF. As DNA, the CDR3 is TGCAGCGTTGGGGGAGGGCCGATTCTCGGAGAAACAGATACGCAGTATTTT.

The CDR3 nucleotides read TGTGCCAGCAGTTACGGAGAGACCCAGTACTTC. It is translated as CASSYGETQYF. The chain joins TRBV6-5 to TRBJ2-5; no reliable D call. Germline V gene sequence: CDR1 MNHEY, CDR2 SVGAGI. V was trimmed by 2 bases and J by 4 bases, leaving 2 bases between them. The CDR3 covers 11 residues.

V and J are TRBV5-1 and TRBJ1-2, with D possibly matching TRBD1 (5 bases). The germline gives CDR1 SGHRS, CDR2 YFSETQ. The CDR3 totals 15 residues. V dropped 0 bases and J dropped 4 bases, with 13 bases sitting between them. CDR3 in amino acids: CASSLEGRVAYGYTF. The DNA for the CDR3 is TGCGCCAGCAGCTTGGAAGGCAGGGTTGCCTATGGCTACACCTTC.

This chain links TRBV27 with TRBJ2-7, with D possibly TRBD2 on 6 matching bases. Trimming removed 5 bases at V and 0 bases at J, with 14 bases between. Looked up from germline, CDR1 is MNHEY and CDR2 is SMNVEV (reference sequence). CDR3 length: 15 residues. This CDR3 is CASSRVLASSYEQYF. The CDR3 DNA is TGTGCCAGCAGTCGGGTTCTAGCGAGCTCCTACGAGCAGTACTTC.